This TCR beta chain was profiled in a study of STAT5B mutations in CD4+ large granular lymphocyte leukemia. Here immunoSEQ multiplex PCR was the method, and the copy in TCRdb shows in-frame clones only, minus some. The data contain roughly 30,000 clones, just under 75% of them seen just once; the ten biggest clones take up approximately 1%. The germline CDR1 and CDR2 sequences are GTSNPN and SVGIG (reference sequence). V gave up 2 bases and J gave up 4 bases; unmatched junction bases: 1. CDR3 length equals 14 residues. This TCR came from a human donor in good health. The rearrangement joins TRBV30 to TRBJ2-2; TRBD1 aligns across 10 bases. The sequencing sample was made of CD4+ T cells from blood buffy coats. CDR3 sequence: CAWSRTGGTGELFF. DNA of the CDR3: TGTGCCTGGAGTAGGACAGGGGGCACCGGGGAGCTGTTTTTT.